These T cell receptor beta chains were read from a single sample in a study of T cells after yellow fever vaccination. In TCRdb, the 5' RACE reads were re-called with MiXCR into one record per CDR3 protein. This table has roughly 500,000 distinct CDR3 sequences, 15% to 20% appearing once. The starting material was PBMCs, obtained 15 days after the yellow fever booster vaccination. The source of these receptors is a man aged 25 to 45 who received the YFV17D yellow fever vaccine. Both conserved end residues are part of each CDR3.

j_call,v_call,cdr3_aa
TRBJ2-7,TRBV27,CASRQGGAIRIEQYF
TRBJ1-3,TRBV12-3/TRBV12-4,CASSFYSSGNTIYF
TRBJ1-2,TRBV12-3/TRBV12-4,CASSLSSLGTGDGYTF
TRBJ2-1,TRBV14,CASSHLFRTTNEQFF
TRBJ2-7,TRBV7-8,CASSLAGDGIFGEQYF
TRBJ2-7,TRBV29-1,CSVLWGSSSYEQYF
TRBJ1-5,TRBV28,CATFRGGSNQPQHF
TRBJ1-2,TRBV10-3,CAISERAGRGYTF
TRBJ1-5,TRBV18,CASSPGRDQPQHF
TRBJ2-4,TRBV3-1,CASSHMAGGVKAKNIQYF
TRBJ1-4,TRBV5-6,CASSRRDRVNEKLFF
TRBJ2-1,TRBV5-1,CASSLEASASYNEQFF
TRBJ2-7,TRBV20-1,CSATSGSPDYEQYF
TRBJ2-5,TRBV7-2,CASTHLWGQQETQYF
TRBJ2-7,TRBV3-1,CASSSTSSDEQYF
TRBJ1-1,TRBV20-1,CSASRGGTEAFF
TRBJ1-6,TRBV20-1,CSAMWTGESPLHF
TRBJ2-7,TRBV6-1,CASSPPTGGRSYEQYF
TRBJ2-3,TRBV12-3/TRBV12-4,CASRPTSAADTQYF
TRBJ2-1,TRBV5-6,CASSLGRTNVEFF
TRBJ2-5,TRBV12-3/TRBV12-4,CASSGVGGQYF
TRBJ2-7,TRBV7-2,CASSKGLAGGIYEQYF
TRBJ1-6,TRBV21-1,CASSKGEQGRSSPLHF
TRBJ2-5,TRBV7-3,CASSLQGSETQYF
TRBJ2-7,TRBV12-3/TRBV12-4,CASRNRQYEQYF
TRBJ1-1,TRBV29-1,CSVEGQQNTEAFF
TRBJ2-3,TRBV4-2,CASRSSVAGGRTGTDTQYF
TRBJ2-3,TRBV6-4,CASTFRDSGTDTQYF
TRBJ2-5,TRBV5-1,CASSSGPGEETQYF
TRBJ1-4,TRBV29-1,CSVELGRKEKLFF
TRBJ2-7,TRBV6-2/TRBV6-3,CATRLGPNEQYF
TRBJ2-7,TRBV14,CASSQRSGTPYEQYF
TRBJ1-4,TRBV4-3,CASSRAGATNEKLFF
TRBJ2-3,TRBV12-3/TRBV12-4,CASAGDYTQYF
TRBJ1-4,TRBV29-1,CSVGRAEKLFF
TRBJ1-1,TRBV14,CASSQTGATEAFF
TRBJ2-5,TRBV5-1,CASSAATSGIQTQYF
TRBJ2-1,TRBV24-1,CATSESSGSSYNEQFF
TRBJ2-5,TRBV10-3,CAIRDGAYQETQYF
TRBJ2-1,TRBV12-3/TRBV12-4,CASSPRTFNEQFF
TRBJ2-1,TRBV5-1,CASSLDRVLYNEQFF
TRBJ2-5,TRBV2,CASRMETQYF
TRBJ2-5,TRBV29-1,CSVVGPQETQYF
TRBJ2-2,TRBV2,CASRYRSNTGELFF
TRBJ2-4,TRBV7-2,CASSKDQSYNPSYF
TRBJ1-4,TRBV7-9,CASSLAGQEKLFF
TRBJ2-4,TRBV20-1,CSASSGNLKNIQYF
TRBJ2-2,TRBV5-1,CASSPGTGLTGELFF
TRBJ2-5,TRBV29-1,CSVQSGETQYF
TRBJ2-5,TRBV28,CASSFPGGVKTQYF
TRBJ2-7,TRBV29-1,CSVVDGRKYEQYF
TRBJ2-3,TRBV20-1,CSAAPSGRDYTQYF
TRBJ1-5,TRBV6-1,CASSALHSNQPQHF
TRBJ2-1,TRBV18,CASSPFSGRDYGEQFF
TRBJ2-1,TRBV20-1,CSARTQALPYNEQFF